The 3 T cell receptor beta chains listed next were all sequenced from one sample in a study of CD8 T cells in Susac syndrome. RNA was extracted with the RNeasy kit, and a quantity of about 0.45 to 1 ug was reverse transcribed using random hexamers. One entry per CDR3 protein, called by TCRdb with MiXCR from the immunoSEQ multiplex PCR reads. The sample contains about 130,000 distinct CDR3 sequences, around 90% of which appear only once. Sequences were obtained from CD8+ T cells from PBMCs. The receptor set was obtained from a human donor with multiple sclerosis.

This clonotype has a single count. The chain joins TRBV10-3 to TRBJ1-2; perhaps TRBD1 as D (5 bases). CDR1 ENHRY and CDR2 SYGVKD come from the germline V gene. The CDR3 is 12 amino acids. V was trimmed by 3 bases and J by 6 bases, leaving 8 bases between them. The CDR3 spells CAISDREDGYTF. In DNA form, the CDR3 reads TGTGCCATCAGTGACAGGGAGGATGGCTACACCTTC.

The chain employs TRBV19 and TRBJ1-5; D gene ambiguous. In germline, CDR1 is LNHDA, CDR2 SQIVND (reference sequence). The CDR3 extends over 12 amino acids. Trimming cost V 7 bases and J 4 bases, with 8 bases left between them. For the CDR3, the DNA is TGTGCCAGTAAGCTGACTAATCAGCCCCAGCATTTT. This codes for CASKLTNQPQHF.

The genes are TRBV30 and TRBJ2-7, with D hard to call. From germline, CDR1 is GTSNPN and CDR2 SVGIG (reference sequence). Trimming shortened V by 1 base and J by 3 bases, and 7 bases separated the two germline ends. This CDR3 region has 12 residues. The chain's CDR3 is CAWSGPFYEQYF. The DNA for the CDR3 is TGTGCCTGGAGTGGACCTTTCTACGAGCAGTACTTC.